This section outlines one TCR beta chain sequence together with its context. Its target is not known. This sample is drawn from a study of cytomegalovirus exposure and HLA in healthy donors. Primers included in the PCR were 60 Vbeta and 13 Jbeta primers. Source study methods: In a later analysis, approximately 80 million unique TCR beta chains included roughly 11 million shared by two or more donors. Repertoires were generated with immunoSEQ multiplex PCR, while TCRdb's copy carries only in-frame clones and drops some. D and trimming were read from the DNA, whereas the V and J calls and clone size are those reported in that table. The sample has around 180,000 clones; around three quarters are singletons. Germline lookup yields CDR1 SGHVS and CDR2 FQNEAQ. This CDR3 has 13 residues. Trimming cost V 4 bases and J 12 bases; bases outside gene matches: 10. Findings of the study overall: Later on, a genetic analysis was performed. It linked a missense variant in DCLRE1C with V- and J-gene trimming of TCR beta.

The TCR originated in a man in his forties in good health and CMV-seronegative. The sample consisted of PBMCs. This chain joins TRBV7-8 and TRBJ2-7, with TRBD2 identical over 9 bases. CDR3 loop: CASSSRGRDLRYF. CDR3 nucleotide sequence: TGTGCCAGCAGCTCACGCGGGAGGGACTTGCGGTACTTC. The entire variable domain, with the rest obtained from reference TRBV7-8 and TRBJ2-7, is as follows: GAGVSQSPRYKVAKRGQDVALRCDPISGHVSLFWYQQALGQGPEFLTYFQNEAQLDKSGLPSDRFFAERPEGSVSTLKIQRTQQEDSAVYLCASSSRGRDLRYFGPGTRLTVT.